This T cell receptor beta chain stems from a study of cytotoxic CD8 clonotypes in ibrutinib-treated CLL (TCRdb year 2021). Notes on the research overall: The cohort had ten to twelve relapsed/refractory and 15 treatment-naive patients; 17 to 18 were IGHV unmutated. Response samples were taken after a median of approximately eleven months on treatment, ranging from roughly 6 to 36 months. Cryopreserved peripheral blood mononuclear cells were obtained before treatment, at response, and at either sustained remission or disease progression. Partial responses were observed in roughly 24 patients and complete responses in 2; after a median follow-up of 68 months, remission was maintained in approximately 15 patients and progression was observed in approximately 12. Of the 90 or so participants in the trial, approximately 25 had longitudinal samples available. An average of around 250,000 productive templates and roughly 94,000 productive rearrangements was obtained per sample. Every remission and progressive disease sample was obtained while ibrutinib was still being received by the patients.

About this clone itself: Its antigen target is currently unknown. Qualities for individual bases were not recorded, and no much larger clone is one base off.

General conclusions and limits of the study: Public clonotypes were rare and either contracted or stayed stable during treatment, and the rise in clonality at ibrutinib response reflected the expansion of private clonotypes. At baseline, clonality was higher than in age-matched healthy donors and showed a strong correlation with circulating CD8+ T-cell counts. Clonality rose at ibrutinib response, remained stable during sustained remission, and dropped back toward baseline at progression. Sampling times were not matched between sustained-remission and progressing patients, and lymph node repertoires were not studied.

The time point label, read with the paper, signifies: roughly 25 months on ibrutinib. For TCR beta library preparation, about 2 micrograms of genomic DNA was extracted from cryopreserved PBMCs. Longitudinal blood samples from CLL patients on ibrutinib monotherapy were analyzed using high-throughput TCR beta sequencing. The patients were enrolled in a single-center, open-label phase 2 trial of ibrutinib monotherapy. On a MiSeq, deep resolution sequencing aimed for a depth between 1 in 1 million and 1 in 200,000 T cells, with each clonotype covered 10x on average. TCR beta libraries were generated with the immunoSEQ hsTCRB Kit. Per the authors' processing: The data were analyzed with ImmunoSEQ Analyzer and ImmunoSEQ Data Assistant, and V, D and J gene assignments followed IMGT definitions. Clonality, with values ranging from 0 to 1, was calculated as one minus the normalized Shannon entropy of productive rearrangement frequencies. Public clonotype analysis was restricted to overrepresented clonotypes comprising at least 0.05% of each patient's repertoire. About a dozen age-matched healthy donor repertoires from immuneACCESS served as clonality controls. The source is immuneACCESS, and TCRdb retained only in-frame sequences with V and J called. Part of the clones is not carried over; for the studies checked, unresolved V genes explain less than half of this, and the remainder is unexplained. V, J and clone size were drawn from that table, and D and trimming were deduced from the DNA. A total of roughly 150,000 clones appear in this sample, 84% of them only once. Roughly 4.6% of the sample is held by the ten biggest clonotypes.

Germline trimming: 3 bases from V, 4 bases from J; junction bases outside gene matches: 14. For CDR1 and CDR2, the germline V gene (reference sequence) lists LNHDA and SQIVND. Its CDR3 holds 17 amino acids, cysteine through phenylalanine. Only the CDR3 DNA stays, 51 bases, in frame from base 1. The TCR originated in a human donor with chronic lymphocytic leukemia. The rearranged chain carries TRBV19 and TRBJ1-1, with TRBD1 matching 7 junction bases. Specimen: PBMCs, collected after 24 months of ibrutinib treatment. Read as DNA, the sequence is TGTGCCAGTAGTATTGGAAGGCAGGGGGGATCCGGCACTGAAGCTTTCTTT. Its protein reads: CASSIGRQGGSGTEAFF.